This TCR beta chain was sequenced for a study of cytomegalovirus exposure and HLA in healthy donors. About the research overall: An earlier analysis identified 110 million or so unique TCR beta sequences in about 179 million T cells.

With regard to this clone: The target antigen is unknown.

Findings and limits, study-wide: It was assumed in the presence/absence analyses that sequencing depth was roughly uniform across donors. Associated with HLA alleles at 0.05 false discovery rate in a later analysis were 16,951 TCR beta sequences.

The CDR3 runs to 15 residues. Germline V gene data show CDR1 as SGHNT and CDR2 as YENEEA. Germline trimming cut 5 bases from V and 6 bases from J; bases unmatched to any gene: 10. The PCR was carried out with 60 Vbeta primers and 13 Jbeta primers. Libraries were prepared by immunoSEQ multiplex PCR; TCRdb keeps only in-frame clonotypes and omits some of them. The sample consists of approximately 160,000 clones, 60% to 80% of them appearing once. This rearrangement joins TRBV11-3 to TRBJ2-3; 8 bases are shared with TRBD1. Sequences were obtained from PBMCs. The receptor was isolated from a woman aged 45 to 65 in good health and CMV-seropositive. CDR3 sequence reads: CASSQGTGKGDTQYF. DNA of the CDR3: TGTGCCAGCAGCCAAGGGACAGGAAAGGGGGATACGCAGTATTTT.